The 22 T cell receptor beta chains listed next were all sequenced from one sample in a study of blood T cell repertoires in COVID-19. The assay was immunoSEQ multiplex PCR, and TCRdb's table has in-frame clones only and misses some. This repertoire shows about 210,000 clones, approximately 82% found once; its top ten account for about an eighth. The sample comprised peripheral blood. These receptors were taken from a woman in her thirties or forties with acute or convalescent COVID-19.

V is TRBV5-8 and J is TRBJ2-7; D uncertain. Germline assignment: CDR1 SGHTS and CDR2 YDEGEE. V was cut by 4 bases and J by 0 bases, with 11 bases left in between. The CDR3 has 14 amino acids. This CDR3 reads CASSGTRYSYEQYF. The CDR3 DNA sequence: TGTGCCAGCAGCGGCACCAGGTACTCCTACGAGCAGTACTTC.

The chain has TRBV6-2 or TRBV6-3 and TRBJ2-2; D possibly corresponds to TRBD2 (6 bases). Germline-derived CDR1 and CDR2 are MNHEY and SVGEGT. The CDR3 is 16 residues long. Between the trimmed V and J ends, which lost 2 bases and 7 bases, there was a span of 17 bases. The CDR3 coding sequence is TGTGCCAGCAGTTACCGGGCGGAGGGACGGGGCGGGGAGCTGTTTTTT. Its translation: CASSYRAEGRGGELFF.

This chain links TRBV7-9 with TRBJ2-7, with TRBD2 matching over 12 bases. Germline V gene sequence: CDR1 SEHNR, CDR2 FQNEAQ (reference sequence). J lost 5 bases, V lost 4 bases, and 3 bases had no gene match. The CDR3 is 14 amino acids. The CDR3 is CASSYRLAGDEQYF. The CDR3 DNA reads TGTGCCAGCAGCTATCGACTAGCGGGAGACGAGCAGTACTTC. Drawing the rest from reference TRBV7-9 and TRBJ2-7, the complete variable domain is DTGVSQNPRHKITKRGQNVTFRCDPISEHNRLYWYRQTLGQGPEFLTYFQNEAQLEKSRLLSDRFSAERPKGSFSTLEIQRTEQGDSAMYLCASSYRLAGDEQYFGPGTRLTVT.

In the case of this clone: Other DNA sequences in this specimen translate into the identical CDR3. V is TRBV4-1 and J is TRBJ1-2; 8 bases map to TRBD1. The CDR3 runs to 13 residues. J lost 7 bases, V lost 4 bases, and 5 bases had no gene match. The germline V gene encodes CDR1 MGHRA and CDR2 YSYEKL. The CDR3 protein is CASSLQGAGGYTF. DNA of the CDR3: TGCGCCAGCAGCCTCCAGGGGGCTGGTGGCTACACCTTC.

The chain joins TRBV30 to TRBJ1-4; TRBD1 might be the D (6 bases). V lost 2 bases and J 7 bases, leaving 11 bases between the germline ends. CDR3 length: 13 amino acids. Germline V gene lookup returns CDR1 GTSNPN and CDR2 SVGIG (reference sequence). CDR3 in amino acids: CAWSSRGGEKLFF. Written as DNA, the CDR3 is TGTGCCTGGAGTTCCAGGGGTGGTGAAAAACTGTTTTTT.

This chain connects TRBV6-5 to TRBJ2-7; 10 bases align to TRBD2. Trimming at V came to 11 bases and at J to 3 bases, leaving 10 bases not matched to a gene. CDR3 length equals 14 residues. Germline V CDR1 and CDR2: MNHEY, SVGAGI. The CDR3 region is CALGAGGGVYEQYF. In nucleotides, the CDR3 is TGTGCCCTCGGAGCGGGGGGGGGCGTCTACGAGCAGTACTTC.

This rearrangement joins TRBV5-1 to TRBJ1-1, with 9 bases matching TRBD1. V was clipped by 3 bases and J by 1 base; unmatched bases: 7. This CDR3 is built from 16 residues. Per germline, CDR1 SGHRS and CDR2 YFSETQ. The CDR3 coding sequence is TGCGCCAGCAGCTCGGGACAGGGCCAAGGGAACACTGAAGCTTTCTTT. Its translation is CASSSGQGQGNTEAFF.

The chain carries TRBV4-3 and TRBJ2-1; D might be TRBD2 (5 bases). From germline, CDR1 is LGHNA and CDR2 YSLEER. The length of the CDR3 is 16 residues. The ends were cut back, 3 bases at V and 0 bases at J, with 12 bases in the middle. CDR3: CASSHSADSSYNEQFF. As DNA, the CDR3 is TGCGCCAGCAGCCATTCAGCGGATAGCTCCTACAATGAGCAGTTCTTC.

The chain couples TRBV4-2 to TRBJ1-6; 9 bases fit TRBD1. V trimming: 0 bases; J trimming: 9 bases; junction bases outside the gene matches: 3. Per the germline V gene, CDR1 is LGHNA and CDR2 is YNFKEQ. There are 15 residues in the CDR3. CDR3 sequence: CASSQDGGQGSPLHF. The CDR3 DNA reads TGTGCCAGCAGCCAAGATGGGGGACAGGGTTCACCCCTCCACTTT.

The CDR3 DNA reads as TGTGCCAGCAGCTTAGGGTCTAGACAGGGGTATGGCTACACCTTC. Translation gives CASSLGSRQGYGYTF. The V call is TRBV11-2, the J call TRBJ1-2; 8 bases align to TRBD1. This CDR3 region has 15 residues. Germline values: CDR1 SGHAT, CDR2 FQNNGV. Trimming removed 1 base from V and 5 bases from J; junction bases left unmatched: 6.

This clone was observed a handful of times. The chain combines TRBV5-6 with TRBJ1-2; weak D call: TRBD1 (6 bases). V was shortened by 3 bases and J by 8 bases, with 14 bases between the two germline ends. The CDR3 totals 13 residues. Germline values: CDR1 SGHDT, CDR2 YYEEEE. This chain's CDR3 is CASSSQGFGGYTF. The DNA of the CDR3 is TGTGCCAGCAGCTCCCAGGGGTTTGGGGGCTACACCTTC.

The chain employs TRBV10-2 and TRBJ2-3, with TRBD2 as a possible D gene (5 bases). The V gene lost 5 bases and the J gene lost 1 base, with 13 bases spanning the gap. The germline V gene encodes CDR1 WSHSY and CDR2 SAAADI. This CDR3 has 15 residues. The CDR3 loop reads CASSSPGSRTDTQYF. The CDR3 DNA reads as TGCGCCAGCAGTTCACCGGGATCCCGCACAGATACGCAGTATTTT.

This clone was seen more than once but under ten times. The genes are TRBV25-1 and TRBJ1-3; D possibly corresponds to TRBD1 (5 bases). The CDR3 totals 16 residues. The V gene lost 4 bases and the J gene lost 4 bases, with 17 bases spanning the gap. Per the germline V gene, CDR1 is MGHDK and CDR2 is SYGVNS. The CDR3 sequence is CASSGQQVLTGNTIYF. DNA for the CDR3: TGTGCCAGCAGTGGCCAACAGGTATTAACGGGAAACACCATATATTTT.

The V and J genes are TRBV30 and TRBJ1-5, with TRBD1 identical over 8 bases. This CDR3 comprises 14 residues. After removal of 1 base from V and 3 bases from J, the junction contained 2 bases not matched to a gene. Germline CDR1 is GTSNPN and CDR2 is SVGIG (reference sequence). The CDR3 nucleotides read TGTGCCTGGAGTGCGACAGGGGCCAATCAGCCCCAGCATTTT. Protein product: CAWSATGANQPQHF.

This clone appeared a single time. The rearrangement uses TRBV19 and TRBJ2-1, with TRBD2 matching 12 bases. V gave up 6 bases and J gave up 2 bases; unmatched junction bases: 8. CDR1 and CDR2 from the germline V gene are LNHDA and SQIVND (reference sequence). The CDR3 is 17 residues long. In nucleotides, the CDR3 is TGTGCCAGTAGGCCAACCTCTAGCGGGAGGGCCTACAATGAGCAGTTCTTC. Protein product: CASRPTSSGRAYNEQFF.

The chain links TRBV21-1 to TRBJ2-7; no check of the table's D call, TRBD2, against the DNA was made. TRBV21-1 is an annotated pseudogene. This CDR3 has 15 residues. The CDR3 protein is CASSKLLSGTYEQYF. In DNA, the CDR3 is TGTGCCAGCAGCAAACTATTAAGCGGTACCTACGAGCAGTACTTC.

V usage is TRBV15 and J usage is TRBJ2-7; 7 bases line up with TRBD1. Germline V gene lookup returns CDR1 LNHNV and CDR2 YYDKDF (reference sequence). The ends lost 1 base at V and 0 bases at J; junction bases unmatched: 6. The CDR3 runs 16 residues. This chain's CDR3 is CATSRGTGQSSYEQYF. CDR3 in DNA: TGTGCCACCAGCAGAGGGACAGGTCAGAGCTCCTACGAGCAGTACTTC.

The chain combines TRBV12-5 with TRBJ2-7; D remains ambiguous. The CDR3 contains 11 residues. V was shortened by 6 bases and J by 7 bases, with 10 bases between the two germline ends. From germline, CDR1 is LGHNT and CDR2 FRNRAP. In DNA form, the CDR3 reads TGTGCTAGTGGCCCCAAGGAGGAGCAGTACTTC. The encoded protein is CASGPKEEQYF.

This rearrangement joins TRBV7-2 to TRBJ1-5; weak D call: TRBD1 (5 bases). The CDR3 totals 16 residues. The germline V and J ends were trimmed by 1 base and 0 bases, with 10 bases remaining between them. CDR1 and CDR2 (germline): SGHTA, FQGNSA. This CDR3 is CASSLGTPNSNQPQHF. The DNA of the CDR3 is TGTGCCAGCAGCTTAGGGACACCAAATAGCAATCAGCCCCAGCATTTT.

The chain joins TRBV29-1 to TRBJ2-7; a possible D gene is TRBD1 (5 bases). This CDR3 has 14 residues. The germline CDR1 and CDR2 sequences are SQVTM and ANQGSEA. V shed 4 bases and J shed 0 bases, with 13 bases lying between them. This CDR3 is CSVAPQDPSYEQYF. The CDR3 nucleotides are TGCAGCGTTGCCCCACAGGACCCCTCCTACGAGCAGTACTTC.

The DNA of the CDR3 is TGTGCCAGCAGCGGTGACAGGGCGAACAATGAGCAGTTCTTC. Translation gives CASSGDRANNEQFF. The rearrangement uses TRBV6-5 and TRBJ2-1; 7 nucleotides line up with TRBD1. V trimming: 6 bases; J trimming: 5 bases; junction bases outside the gene matches: 7. The germline CDR1 and CDR2 sequences are MNHEY and SVGAGI. The CDR3 covers 14 residues.

V is TRBV6-5 and J is TRBJ2-6, with 7 bases fitting TRBD2. Germline loops: CDR1 MNHEY, CDR2 SVGAGI. The CDR3 spans 15 residues. Trimming cost V 7 bases and J 1 base; bases outside gene matches: 4. Here the CDR3 DNA reads TGTGCCAGCAAGCGGGATACATCTGGGGCCAACGTCCTGACTTTC. It is translated as CASKRDTSGANVLTF.